The clone carrying this T cell receptor (beta chain) has a single count. Its antigen is still unknown. Assay: immunoSEQ multiplex PCR; the TCRdb copy retains only in-frame clones and omits some. The sample has roughly 38,000 clones, 70% to 90% seen once. The V gene lost 2 bases and the J gene lost 6 bases, with 17 bases spanning the gap. Looked up from germline, CDR1 is SGHVS and CDR2 is FQNEAQ. The CDR3 runs 15 residues. The data stem from a study of T cells in narcolepsy. Overall study results and limits: Autoreactive clone sequences were missing from some blood memory CD4+ repertoires. Healthy controls reportedly lacked the autoreactive clonotypes serially found in patients' blood. Same-patient CSF and blood CD4+ T cell clonotypes included HCRT-specific and TRIB2-specific autoreactive ones.

The rearrangement uses TRBV7-8 and TRBJ2-7; a weak D match, TRBD1 (6 bases). Sequenced sample: CD45RA- memory CD4+ T cells from PBMCs. This receptor was identified in a human donor with narcolepsy. CDR3 amino acids: CASSLPQTKGGEQYF. As DNA, the CDR3 is TGTGCCAGCAGCTTACCACAAACGAAAGGGGGCGAGCAGTACTTC.